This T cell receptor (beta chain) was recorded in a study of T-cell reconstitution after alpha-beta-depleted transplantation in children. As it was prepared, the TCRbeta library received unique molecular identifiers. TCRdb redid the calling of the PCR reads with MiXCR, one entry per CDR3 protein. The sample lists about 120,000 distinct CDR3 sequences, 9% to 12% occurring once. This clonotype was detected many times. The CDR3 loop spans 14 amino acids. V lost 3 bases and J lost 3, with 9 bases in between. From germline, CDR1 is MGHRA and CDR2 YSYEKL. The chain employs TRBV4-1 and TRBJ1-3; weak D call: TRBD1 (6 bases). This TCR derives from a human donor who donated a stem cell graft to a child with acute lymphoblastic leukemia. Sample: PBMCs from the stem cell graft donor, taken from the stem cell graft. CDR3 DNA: TGCGCCAGCAGCCACTTGACAGGTGGAAACACCATATATTTT. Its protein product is CASSHLTGGNTIYF.